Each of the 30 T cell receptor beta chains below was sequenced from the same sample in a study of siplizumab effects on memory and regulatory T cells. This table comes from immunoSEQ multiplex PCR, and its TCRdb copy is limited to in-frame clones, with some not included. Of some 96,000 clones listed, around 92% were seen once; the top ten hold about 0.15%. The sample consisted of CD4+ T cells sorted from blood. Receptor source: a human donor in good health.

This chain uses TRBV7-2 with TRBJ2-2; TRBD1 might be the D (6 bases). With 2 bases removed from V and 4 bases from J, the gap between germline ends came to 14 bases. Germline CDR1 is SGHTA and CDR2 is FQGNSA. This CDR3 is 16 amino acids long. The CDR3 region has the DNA TGTGCCAGCAGCTTATCTGGGGGCGCGAGCACCGGGGAGCTGTTTTTT. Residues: CASSLSGGASTGELFF.

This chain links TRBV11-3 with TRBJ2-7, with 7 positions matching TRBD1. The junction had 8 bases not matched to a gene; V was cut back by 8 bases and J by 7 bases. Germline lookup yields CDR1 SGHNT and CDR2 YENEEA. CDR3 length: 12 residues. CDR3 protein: CASLHRGREQYF. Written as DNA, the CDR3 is TGTGCCAGCCTTCATAGGGGGCGGGAGCAGTACTTC. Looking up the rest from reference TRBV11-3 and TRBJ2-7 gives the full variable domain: EAGVVQSPRYKIIEKKQPVAFWCNPISGHNTLYWYLQNLGQGPELLIRYENEEAVDDSQLPKDRFSAERLKGVDSTLKIQPAELGDSAVYLCASLHRGREQYFGPGTRLTVT.

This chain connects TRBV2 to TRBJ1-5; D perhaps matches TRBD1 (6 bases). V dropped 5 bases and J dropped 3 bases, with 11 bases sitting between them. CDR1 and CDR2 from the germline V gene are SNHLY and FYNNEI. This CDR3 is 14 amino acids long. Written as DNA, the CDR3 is TGTGCCAGCAGTCCACAGGGCGCCAATCAGCCCCAGCATTTT. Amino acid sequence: CASSPQGANQPQHF.

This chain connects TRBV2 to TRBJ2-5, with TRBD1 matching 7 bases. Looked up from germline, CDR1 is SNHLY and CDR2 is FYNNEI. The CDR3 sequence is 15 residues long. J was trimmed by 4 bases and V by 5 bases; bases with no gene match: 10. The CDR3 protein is CASSLRTGDGETQYF. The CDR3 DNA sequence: TGTGCCAGCAGTCTAAGAACAGGGGACGGAGAGACCCAGTACTTC. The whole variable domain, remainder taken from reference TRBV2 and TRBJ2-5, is EPEVTQTPSHQVTQMGQEVILRCVPISNHLYFYWYRQILGQKVEFLVSFYNNEISEKSEIFDDQFSVERPDGSNFTLKIRSTKLEDSAMYFCASSLRTGDGETQYFGPGTRLLVL.

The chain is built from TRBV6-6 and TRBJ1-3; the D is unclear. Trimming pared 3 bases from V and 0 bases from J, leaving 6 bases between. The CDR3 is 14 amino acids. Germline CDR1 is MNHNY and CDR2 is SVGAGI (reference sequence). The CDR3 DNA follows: TGTGCCAGCAGTTATCAGTACTCTGGAAACACCATATATTTT. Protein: CASSYQYSGNTIYF.

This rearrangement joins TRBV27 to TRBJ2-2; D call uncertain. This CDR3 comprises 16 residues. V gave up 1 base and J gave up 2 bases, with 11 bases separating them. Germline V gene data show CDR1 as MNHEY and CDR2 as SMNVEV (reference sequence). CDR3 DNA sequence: TGTGCCAGCAGTTTATTGTGGCAACTAAACACCGGGGAGCTGTTTTTT. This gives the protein CASSLLWQLNTGELFF.

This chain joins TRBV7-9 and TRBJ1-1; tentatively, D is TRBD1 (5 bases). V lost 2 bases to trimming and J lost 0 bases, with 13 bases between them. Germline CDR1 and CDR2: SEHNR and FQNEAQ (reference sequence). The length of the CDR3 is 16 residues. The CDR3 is CASSLSQGFMNTEAFF. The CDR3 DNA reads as TGTGCCAGCAGCTTATCCCAGGGCTTCATGAACACTGAAGCTTTCTTT.

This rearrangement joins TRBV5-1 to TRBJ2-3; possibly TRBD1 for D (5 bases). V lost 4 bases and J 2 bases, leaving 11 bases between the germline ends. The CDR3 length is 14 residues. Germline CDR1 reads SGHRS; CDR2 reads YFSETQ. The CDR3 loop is CASSNRQSTDTQYF. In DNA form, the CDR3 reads TGCGCCAGCAGCAACAGACAGTCCACAGATACGCAGTATTTT.

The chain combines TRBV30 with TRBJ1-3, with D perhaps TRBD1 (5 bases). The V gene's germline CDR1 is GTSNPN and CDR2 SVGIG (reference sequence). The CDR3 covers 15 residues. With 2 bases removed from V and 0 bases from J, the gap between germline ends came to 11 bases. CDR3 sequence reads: CAWSRGTPSGNTIYF. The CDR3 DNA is TGTGCCTGGAGTCGGGGGACTCCCTCTGGAAACACCATATATTTT.

The CDR3 DNA sequence: TGTGCCAGCAGCTTGACACCGGGACGCCCAAATAACGAGCAGTACTTC. Its protein is CASSLTPGRPNNEQYF. The chain uses TRBV11-2 and TRBJ2-7, with D perhaps TRBD1 or TRBD2 (5 bases each). Germline loops: CDR1 SGHAT, CDR2 FQNNGV. Trimming removed 3 bases at V and 5 bases at J, with 20 bases between. This CDR3 contains 16 residues.

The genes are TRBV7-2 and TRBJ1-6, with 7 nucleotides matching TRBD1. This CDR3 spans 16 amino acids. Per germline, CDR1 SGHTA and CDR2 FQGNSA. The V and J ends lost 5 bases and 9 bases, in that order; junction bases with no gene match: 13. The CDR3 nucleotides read TGTGCCAGCAGCGCCATACGACAGGGTTCGGGTTCACCCCTCCACTTT. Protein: CASSAIRQGSGSPLHF.

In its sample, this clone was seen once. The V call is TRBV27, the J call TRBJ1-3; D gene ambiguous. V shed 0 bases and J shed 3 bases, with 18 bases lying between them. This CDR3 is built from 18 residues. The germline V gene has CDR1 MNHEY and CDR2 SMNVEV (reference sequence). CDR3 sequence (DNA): TGTGCCAGCAGTTTATCGGGCCTTTGGGGATCCCTTGGAAACACCATATATTTT. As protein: CASSLSGLWGSLGNTIYF.

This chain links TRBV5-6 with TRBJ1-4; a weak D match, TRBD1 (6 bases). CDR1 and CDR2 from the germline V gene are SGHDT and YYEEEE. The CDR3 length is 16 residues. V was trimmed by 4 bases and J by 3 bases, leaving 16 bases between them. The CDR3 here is CASSALGAAPNEKLFF. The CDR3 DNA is TGTGCCAGCAGCGCGTTGGGGGCGGCGCCTAATGAAAAACTGTTTTTT.

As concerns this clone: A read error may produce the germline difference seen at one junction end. CDR3 DNA sequence: TGCGCCAGCAGCCGGAGCCCCGACAGGGATTCCTATCGCTACACCTTC. It codes for CASSRSPDRDSYRYTF. The gene calls are TRBV4-1 and TRBJ1-2, with 7 bases identical to TRBD1. This CDR3 region has 16 residues. The germline V gene encodes CDR1 MGHRA and CDR2 YSYEKL.

DNA of the CDR3: TGTGCCAGCAGCCTAGACCGTTGGCCCGGGGAGCTGTTTTTT. It is translated as CASSLDRWPGELFF. The rearrangement joins TRBV7-2 to TRBJ2-2; D remains ambiguous. Germline V lookup: CDR1 SGHTA, CDR2 FQGNSA. V lost 5 bases to trimming and J lost 6 bases, with 13 bases between them. This CDR3 comprises 14 residues.

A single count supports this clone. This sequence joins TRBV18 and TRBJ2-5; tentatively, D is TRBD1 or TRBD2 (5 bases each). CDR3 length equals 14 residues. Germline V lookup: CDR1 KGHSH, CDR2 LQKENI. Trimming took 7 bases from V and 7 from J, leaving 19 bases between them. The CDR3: CASFQEGTRGTQYF. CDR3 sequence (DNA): TGTGCCAGCTTCCAAGAAGGGACCCGCGGGACCCAGTACTTC.

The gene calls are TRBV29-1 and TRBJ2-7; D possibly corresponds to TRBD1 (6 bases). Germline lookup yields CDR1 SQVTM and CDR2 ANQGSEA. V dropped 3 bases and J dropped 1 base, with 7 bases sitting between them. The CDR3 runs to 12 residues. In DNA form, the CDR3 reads TGCAGCGTTGACAGGGGATCCTACGAGCAGTACTTC. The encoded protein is CSVDRGSYEQYF.

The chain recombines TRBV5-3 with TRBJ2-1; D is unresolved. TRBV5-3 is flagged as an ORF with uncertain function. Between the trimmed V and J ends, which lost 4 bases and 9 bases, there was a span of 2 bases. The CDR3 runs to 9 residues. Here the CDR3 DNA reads TGTGCCAGAAGCGGTGAGCAGTTCTTC. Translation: CARSGEQFF.

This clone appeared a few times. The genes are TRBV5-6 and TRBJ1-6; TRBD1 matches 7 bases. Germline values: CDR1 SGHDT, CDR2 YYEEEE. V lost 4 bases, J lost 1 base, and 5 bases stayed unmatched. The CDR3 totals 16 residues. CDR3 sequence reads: CASSPQGRSYNSPLHF. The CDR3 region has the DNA TGTGCCAGCAGCCCACAGGGGAGGTCCTATAATTCACCCCTCCACTTT.

For the CDR3, the DNA is TGTGCCAGCAGTTTGCTCCGGGACAATGAGCAGTTCTTC. Protein: CASSLLRDNEQFF. The gene calls are TRBV28 and TRBJ2-1, with no clear D. CDR1 and CDR2 from the germline V gene are MDHEN and SYDVKM. The V gene lost 3 bases and the J gene lost 5 bases, with 8 bases spanning the gap. The CDR3 spans 13 residues.

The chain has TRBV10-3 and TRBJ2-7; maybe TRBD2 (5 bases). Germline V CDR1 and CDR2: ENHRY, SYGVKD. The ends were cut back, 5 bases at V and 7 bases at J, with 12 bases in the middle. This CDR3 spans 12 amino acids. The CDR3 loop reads CAISSLGLEQYF. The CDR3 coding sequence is TGTGCCATCAGTAGCCTCGGACTGGAGCAGTACTTC.

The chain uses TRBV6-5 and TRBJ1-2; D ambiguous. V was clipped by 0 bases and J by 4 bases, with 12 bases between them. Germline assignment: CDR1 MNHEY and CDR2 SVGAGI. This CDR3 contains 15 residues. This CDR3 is CASSYSLWRPYGYTF. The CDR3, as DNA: TGTGCCAGCAGTTACTCGCTCTGGCGGCCCTATGGCTACACCTTC.

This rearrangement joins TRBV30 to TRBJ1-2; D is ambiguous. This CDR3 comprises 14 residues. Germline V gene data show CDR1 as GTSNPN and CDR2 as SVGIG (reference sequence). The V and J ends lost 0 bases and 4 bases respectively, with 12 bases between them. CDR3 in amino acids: CAWSVSGASYGYTF. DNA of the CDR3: TGTGCCTGGAGTGTATCCGGCGCCTCCTATGGCTACACCTTC.

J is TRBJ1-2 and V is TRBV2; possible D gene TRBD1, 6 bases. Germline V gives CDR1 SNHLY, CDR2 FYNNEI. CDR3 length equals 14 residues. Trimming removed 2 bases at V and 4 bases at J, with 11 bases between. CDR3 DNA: TGTGCCAGCAGTGAACAGGGGATGGGCTATGGCTACACCTTC. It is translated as CASSEQGMGYGYTF.

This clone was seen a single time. CDR3 DNA: TGTGCCAGCAGCCTTGACAGCTTATATGGCTACACCTTC. As protein: CASSLDSLYGYTF. The J gene is TRBJ1-2, the V gene TRBV27; D is perhaps TRBD1 (5 bases). CDR3 length equals 13 residues. Trimming took off 6 bases at V and 5 bases at J, with 13 bases between the two ends. CDR1 and CDR2 (germline): MNHEY, SMNVEV (reference sequence).

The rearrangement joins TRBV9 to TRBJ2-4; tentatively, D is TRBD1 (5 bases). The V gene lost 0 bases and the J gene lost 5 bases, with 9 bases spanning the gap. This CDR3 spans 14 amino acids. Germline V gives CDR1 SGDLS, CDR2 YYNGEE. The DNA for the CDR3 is TGTGCCAGCAGCGTAGGGGGCTTCGAAAACATTCAGTACTTC. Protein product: CASSVGGFENIQYF.

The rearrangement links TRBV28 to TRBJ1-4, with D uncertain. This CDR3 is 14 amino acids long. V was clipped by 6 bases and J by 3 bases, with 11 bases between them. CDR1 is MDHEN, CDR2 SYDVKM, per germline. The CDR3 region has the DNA TGTGCCAGCAGCCAGCTGCCCCCTAATGAAAAACTGTTTTTT. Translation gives CASSQLPPNEKLFF.

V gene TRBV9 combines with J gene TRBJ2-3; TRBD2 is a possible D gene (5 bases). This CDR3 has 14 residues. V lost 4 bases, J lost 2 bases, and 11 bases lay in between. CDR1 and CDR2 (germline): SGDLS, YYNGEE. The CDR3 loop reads CASSPRGPTDTQYF. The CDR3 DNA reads TGTGCCAGCAGCCCCAGAGGGCCCACAGATACGCAGTATTTT. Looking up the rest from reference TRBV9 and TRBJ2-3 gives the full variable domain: DSGVTQTPKHLITATGQRVTLRCSPRSGDLSVYWYQQSLDQGLQFLIQYYNGEERAKGNILERFSAQQFPDLHSELNLSSLELGDSALYFCASSPRGPTDTQYFGPGTRLTVL.

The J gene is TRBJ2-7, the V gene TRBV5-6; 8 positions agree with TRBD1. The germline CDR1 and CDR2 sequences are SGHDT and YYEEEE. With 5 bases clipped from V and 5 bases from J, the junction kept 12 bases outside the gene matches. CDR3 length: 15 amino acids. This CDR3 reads CASSSRGRRWDEQYF. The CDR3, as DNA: TGTGCCAGCAGTTCCAGGGGGCGCAGGTGGGACGAGCAGTACTTC.

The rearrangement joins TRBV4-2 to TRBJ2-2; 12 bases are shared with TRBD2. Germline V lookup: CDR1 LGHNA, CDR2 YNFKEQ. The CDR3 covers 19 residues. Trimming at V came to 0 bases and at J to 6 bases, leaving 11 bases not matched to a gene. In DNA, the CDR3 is TGTGCCAGCAGCCAAGAAGTTCCGCGGAGACTAGCGGGAGCCGGGGAGCTGTTTTTT. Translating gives CASSQEVPRRLAGAGELFF.